These 6 T cell receptor beta chains came from one sample sequenced in a study of blood T cells in healthy people across ages. A second 7 to 11 cycle PCR used barcoded and J-beta primers. One entry per CDR3 protein results from TCRdb running MiXCR on the 5' RACE reads. This table has roughly 1.9 million distinct CDR3 sequences, 39% appearing once. The sample consisted of blood. These receptors all stem from a human donor in good health.

J is TRBJ1-1 and V is TRBV9; D may be TRBD1 (5 bases). The CDR3 length is 14 residues. V was shortened by 0 bases and J by 10 bases, with 16 bases between the two germline ends. Germline V gene data show CDR1 as SGDLS and CDR2 as YYNGEE. CDR3 DNA sequence: TGTGCCAGCAGCGTAGGAGGGGATTTAGCCCGAGCTTTCTTT. Protein product: CASSVGGDLARAFF.

Concerning this clonotype itself: An end of the junction differs from the germline gene, which may be a read error. The J gene is TRBJ2-5, the V gene TRBV15; 7 nucleotides match TRBD1. The CDR3 has 14 residues. Germline V gene sequence: CDR1 LNHNV, CDR2 YYDKDF (reference sequence). The DNA for the CDR3 is TGTACCACCAGCGGCAGGGACAGCCAAGAGACCCAGTACTTC. This codes for CTTSGRDSQETQYF.

The chain is built from TRBV20-1 and TRBJ2-1, with D tentatively TRBD2 (6 bases). V gave up 3 bases and J gave up 10 bases, with 19 bases separating them. The CDR3 is made up of 14 amino acids. CDR1 and CDR2 from the germline V gene are DFQATT and SNEGSKA (reference sequence). Here the CDR3 DNA reads TGCAGTGCTAGGCCCCGGGCTAGTGGGGGGGAGCAGTTCTTC. It yields the protein CSARPRASGGEQFF.

The chain employs TRBV6-5 and TRBJ1-2; 9 bases line up with TRBD1. The CDR3 is 17 amino acids. After removal of 4 bases from V and 4 bases from J, the junction contained 13 bases not matched to a gene. Germline V CDR1 and CDR2: MNHEY, SVGAGI. The DNA for the CDR3 is TGTGCCAGCAGTTGGGCGGTTTGGACAGGGGAAGTCTATGGCTACACCTTC. Translating gives CASSWAVWTGEVYGYTF.

The chain links TRBV7-9 to TRBJ2-7; 9 bases match TRBD1. With 0 bases clipped from V and 2 bases from J, the junction kept 8 bases outside the gene matches. The CDR3 totals 17 residues. Germline lookup yields CDR1 SEHNR and CDR2 FQNEAQ (reference sequence). CDR3 DNA: TGTGCCAGCAGCTTAGCCGGGACAGGGAGGGCGGCCTACGAGCAGTACTTC. It translates to CASSLAGTGRAAYEQYF.

This clonotype showed up many times. This chain links TRBV29-1 with TRBJ2-2; 8 bases line up with TRBD2. Trimming took 6 bases from V and 6 from J; bases not matched to a gene: 0. Germline V gives CDR1 SQVTM, CDR2 ANQGSEA. This CDR3 contains 11 residues. CDR3 sequence: CSVGGAGELFF. CDR3 coding DNA: TGCAGCGTCGGGGGGGCCGGGGAGCTGTTTTTT.